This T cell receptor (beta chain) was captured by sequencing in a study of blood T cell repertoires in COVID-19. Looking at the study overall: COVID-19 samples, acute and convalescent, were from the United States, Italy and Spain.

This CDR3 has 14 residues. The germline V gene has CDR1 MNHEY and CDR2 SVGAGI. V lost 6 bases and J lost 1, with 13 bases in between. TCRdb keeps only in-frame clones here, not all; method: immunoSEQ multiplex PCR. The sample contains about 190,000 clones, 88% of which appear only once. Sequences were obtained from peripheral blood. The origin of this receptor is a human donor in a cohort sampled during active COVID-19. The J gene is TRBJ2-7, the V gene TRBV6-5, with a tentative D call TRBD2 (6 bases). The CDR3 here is CASRAGTGSYEQYF. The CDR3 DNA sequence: TGTGCCAGCAGGGCCGGGACTGGATCCTACGAGCAGTACTTC.